The following is a T cell receptor (beta chain) sequence with its context. There was relapse after autologous stem cell transplantation in every patient, and there was variation in brentuximab vedotin exposure. Germline V gene sequence: CDR1 KGHSH, CDR2 LQKENI. With 0 bases removed from V and 1 base from J, the gap between germline ends came to 4 bases. CDR3 length: 14 amino acids. Produced via immunoSEQ multiplex PCR; TCRdb's table is partial and in-frame only. The table records more than 40,000 clones, over 70% of them present only once. The data were taken from a study of PD-1 blockade in classical Hodgkin lymphoma.

The source was peripheral blood mononuclear cells (PBMCs), collected at baseline. This TCR was sampled from a human donor with classical Hodgkin lymphoma. This chain uses TRBV18 with TRBJ1-5, with no clear D. The CDR3 DNA reads TGTGCCAGCTCACCACCGTTGAGCAATCAGCCCCAGCATTTT. Amino acid sequence: CASSPPLSNQPQHF.